The 30 T cell receptor beta chains below come from one sample, sequenced in a study of regulatory T cells in long-lasting Graves disease. Time point noted: newly diagnosed GD, antithyroid drugs for less than 3 months. The authors made the TCR library using RNA they extracted from PBMCs. Building of the TCR beta libraries involved iRepertoire HTBI primers and Arm-PCR of CDR3 regions. TCRdb reprocessed the multiplex PCR reads via MiXCR and lists one record per CDR3 protein. This repertoire shows about 560,000 distinct CDR3 sequences, roughly 15% found once; its top ten account for around 12%. These same records also appear under a second study, on T cells in Graves' hyperthyroidism and ophthalmopathy.

The sequencing used peripheral blood mononuclear cells (PBMCs), collected at new diagnosis, from a patient treated with antithyroid drugs. These receptors all come from a man in his late teens or twenties with Graves disease.

This chain joins TRBV7-9 and TRBJ2-1; 9 bases match TRBD1. V lost 6 bases to trimming and J lost 8 bases; unmatched junction nucleotides: 14. CDR1 is SEHNR, CDR2 FQNEAQ, per germline (reference sequence). There are 16 residues in the CDR3. The CDR3 DNA sequence: TGTGCCAGCAGTTCCTACACCGGGACAGGGAGCCATGAGCAGTTCTTC. Protein product: CASSSYTGTGSHEQFF.

This clonotype showed up just a few times. The CDR3 protein is CASSDYRGAPYGYTF. Here the CDR3 DNA reads TGTGCCAGCAGTGATTATCGAGGGGCGCCTTATGGCTACACCTTC. V is TRBV2 and J is TRBJ1-2, with a weak D call TRBD1 (5 bases). Germline CDR1 SNHLY, CDR2 FYNNEI. The CDR3 consists of 15 residues. Trimming stripped 3 bases from V and 5 bases from J, with 16 bases between.

This clonotype was detected a few times. The chain is built from TRBV20-1 and TRBJ1-1; tentatively, D is TRBD1 (5 bases). The CDR3 totals 15 residues. V was shortened by 3 bases and J by 2 bases, with 16 bases between the two germline ends. The germline V gene has CDR1 DFQATT and CDR2 SNEGSKA (reference sequence). The CDR3 DNA sequence: TGCAGTGCTAGTCAACCTGGGGCAGAAAACACTGAAGCTTTCTTT. This codes for CSASQPGAENTEAFF.

A few counts support this clonotype. At one end, the junction sequence differs from germline, possibly due to a read error. The V gene is TRBV20-1, the J gene TRBJ2-7; 8 nucleotides align to TRBD1. The CDR3 runs to 11 residues. The germline gives CDR1 DFQATT, CDR2 SNEGSKA (reference sequence). CDR3 in amino acids: CSARGQGEQYF. The CDR3 DNA is TGCAGTGCCAGAGGACAGGGCGAGCAGTACTTC.

Note on this clonotype: This may come from a read error, since a much larger clone is one base off. The conserved final phenylalanine or tryptophan is absent from the CDR3, which likely points to a read error. The V call is TRBV3-1, the J call TRBJ2-2; a possible D gene is TRBD1 (5 bases). CDR1 and CDR2 from the germline V gene are LGHDT and YNNKEL (reference sequence). With 4 bases removed from V and 2 bases from J, the gap between germline ends came to 11 bases. This CDR3 spans 15 amino acids. CDR3 nucleotide sequence: TGTGCCAGCAGCCTCCGTGGGGCAAACACCGGGGAGCTGTTTCTT. Translation gives CASSLRGANTGELFL.

This clonotype was detected only a few times. This chain joins TRBV29-1 and TRBJ1-2; tentatively, D is TRBD1 (5 bases). The germline V and J ends were trimmed by 3 bases and 6 bases, with 20 bases remaining between them. CDR1 and CDR2 (germline): SQVTM, ANQGSEA. The length of the CDR3 is 15 residues. The CDR3 DNA sequence: TGCAGCGTTGATCACGGGGCCAGGGACTTTGATGGCTACACCTTC. Translated: CSVDHGARDFDGYTF.

Comments on this clonotype: A much bigger clone sits one base away, suggesting this may be a read error. The chain combines TRBV20-1 with TRBJ1-2; 10 nucleotides match TRBD1. The CDR3 totals 15 residues. The germline gives CDR1 DFQATT, CDR2 SNEGSKA (reference sequence). CDR3 sequence (DNA): TGCAGTGCAAGACACGCGGGACAGGGGCGCCATGGCTGCACCTTC. It encodes CSARHAGQGRHGCTF.

This clonotype was counted ten times or more. CDR3 region: CASGLVLGEQYF. DNA for the CDR3: TGTGCTAGTGGTTTGGTACTGGGCGAGCAGTACTTC. The chain combines TRBV12-5 with TRBJ2-7; the D is unclear. CDR1 is LGHNT and CDR2 is FRNRAP in the germline V gene. V lost 0 bases and J lost 6, with 6 bases in between. CDR3 length: 12 residues.

This clonotype has just a few counts. This chain connects TRBV20-1 to TRBJ2-1, with D perhaps matching TRBD2 (5 bases). CDR3 length: 14 residues. Trimming shortened V by 3 bases and J by 0 bases, and 9 bases separated the two germline ends. Germline V gives CDR1 DFQATT, CDR2 SNEGSKA (reference sequence). The CDR3 is CSASAAASYNEQFF. The CDR3 nucleotides read TGCAGTGCTAGTGCAGCGGCCTCCTACAATGAGCAGTTCTTC.

This clonotype was found many times. CDR3 amino acids: CASSSPELGEQYF. The CDR3 bases are TGTGCCAGCAGCTCCCCCGAATTGGGGGAGCAGTACTTC. The chain couples TRBV11-2 to TRBJ2-7; D is unresolved. The ends were cut back, 4 bases at V and 7 bases at J, with 14 bases in the middle. Germline assignment: CDR1 SGHAT and CDR2 FQNNGV. The CDR3 sequence is 13 residues long.

About this clonotype: Since no conserved phenylalanine or tryptophan closes the CDR3, a read error is the likely cause. The chain recombines TRBV12-3 or TRBV12-4 with TRBJ1-2; 8 bases are a match to TRBD1. Trimming removed 6 bases from V and 6 bases from J; junction bases left unmatched: 6. There are 13 residues in the CDR3. The CDR3 loop is CASSMDRAHGYTS. CDR3 in DNA: TGTGCCAGCAGCATGGACAGGGCGCATGGCTACACCTCC.

The rearrangement uses TRBV29-1 and TRBJ2-3; TRBD2 matches 11 bases. The CDR3 has 15 residues. Germline V lookup: CDR1 SQVTM, CDR2 ANQGSEA. Losses at the gene ends were 8 bases for V and 5 bases for J; bases not matched to a gene: 12. Here the CDR3 DNA reads TGCAGCTACACTAGCGGGAGTAACCCGGGAGATACGCAGTATTTT. Protein sequence: CSYTSGSNPGDTQYF.

CDR3 coding DNA: TGTGCCAGCAGCCAAGACTCCTACGAGCAGTTCTTC. This encodes CASSQDSYEQFF. The chain has TRBV3-1 and TRBJ2-1; no clear D gene. V shed 0 bases and J shed 10 bases, with 7 bases lying between them. From germline, CDR1 is LGHDT and CDR2 YNNKEL (reference sequence). The CDR3 is made up of 12 amino acids.

This clonotype came up a few times. The chain carries TRBV12-3 or TRBV12-4 and TRBJ1-2; D is unclear. This CDR3 spans 14 amino acids. The V end lost 3 bases, the J end lost 2 bases, and 10 bases lay between the germline ends. As DNA, the CDR3 is TGTGCCAGCAGTTTTATTGACAAAAACTATGGCTACACCTTC. This encodes CASSFIDKNYGYTF.

This clonotype was seen many times. The rearrangement joins TRBV27 to TRBJ1-1; D is perhaps TRBD1 (6 bases). The CDR3 loop spans 13 amino acids. Trimming left V 5 bases short and J 5 bases short, with 12 bases between. From germline, CDR1 is MNHEY and CDR2 SMNVEV (reference sequence). The CDR3 nucleotides read TGTGCCAGCAGTCCCCGACAGGAAACTGAAGCTTTCTTT. It encodes CASSPRQETEAFF.

This clonotype was recorded many times. The V and J genes are TRBV7-9 and TRBJ2-1; unclear D gene. Trimming left V 5 bases short and J 9 bases short, with 17 bases between. Germline lookup yields CDR1 SEHNR and CDR2 FQNEAQ (reference sequence). The CDR3 consists of 14 residues. In nucleotides, the CDR3 is TGTGCCAGCAGCCTTCAAGGGTCGACCCCTGAGCAGTTCTTC. Amino acid sequence: CASSLQGSTPEQFF. The full variable domain, its missing parts supplied by reference TRBV7-9 and TRBJ2-1, is DTGVSQNPRHKITKRGQNVTFRCDPISEHNRLYWYRQTLGQGPEFLTYFQNEAQLEKSRLLSDRFSAERPKGSFSTLEIQRTEQGDSAMYLCASSLQGSTPEQFFGPGTRLTVL.

This clonotype was counted between two and nine times. The chain has TRBV9 and TRBJ2-7, with D possibly TRBD1 on 6 matching bases. The CDR3 length is 13 residues. Trimming took off 4 bases at V and 5 bases at J, with 13 bases between the two ends. Germline lookup yields CDR1 SGDLS and CDR2 YYNGEE. The CDR3 nucleotides read TGTGCCAGCAGCTCACAGAACAGGGACGAGCAGTACTTC. Protein sequence: CASSSQNRDEQYF.

The chain is built from TRBV10-3 and TRBJ2-1; D assignment may be TRBD1 or TRBD2 (6 bases each). CDR3 length: 15 amino acids. Trimming cost V 0 bases and J 7 bases, with 13 bases left between them. The germline V gene encodes CDR1 ENHRY and CDR2 SYGVKD. The DNA for the CDR3 is TGTGCCATCAGTGAGTCGGGGGGCTCTAGGAATGAGCAGTTCTTC. It encodes CAISESGGSRNEQFF.

This clonotype was observed at least ten times. The chain has TRBV11-2 and TRBJ1-5; 7 bases are a match to TRBD1. The germline gives CDR1 SGHAT, CDR2 FQNNGV. The CDR3 covers 14 residues. V shed 5 bases, J shed 3 bases, and the junction held 4 bases outside the gene matches. As DNA, the CDR3 is TGTGCCAGCAGCCTCGACAGGGCCAATCAGCCCCAGCATTTT. It yields the protein CASSLDRANQPQHF.

V is TRBV30 and J is TRBJ2-3, with 8 bases identical to TRBD2. The CDR3 covers 14 residues. The J segment lost 0 bases and the V segment lost 5 bases, leaving 4 bases of the junction unmatched. CDR1 is GTSNPN, CDR2 SVGIG, per germline (reference sequence). Here the CDR3 reads CAWGSGTSTDTQYF. CDR3 DNA sequence: TGTGCCTGGGGTAGCGGGACTAGCACAGATACGCAGTATTTT.

In this sample, this clonotype turned up many times. An end of the junction differs from the germline gene, which may be a read error. The J gene is TRBJ1-2, the V gene TRBV5-1; 10 nucleotides align to TRBD1. CDR3 length equals 15 residues. Germline V gene data show CDR1 as SGHRS and CDR2 as YFSETQ. CDR3 nucleotide sequence: TGTGCCAGCAGCTCAGACAGGGGGCTGGGGTATGGCTACACCTTC. Protein sequence: CASSSDRGLGYGYTF. The whole variable domain, remainder taken from reference TRBV5-1 and TRBJ1-2, is KAGVTQTPRYLIKTRGQQVTLSCSPISGHRSVSWYQQTPGQGLQFLFEYFSETQRNKGNFPGRFSGRQFSNSRSEMNVSTLELGDSALYLCASSSDRGLGYGYTFGSGTRLTVV.

The rearrangement joins TRBV20-1 to TRBJ1-5; no definite D call. Trimming removed 0 bases at V and 3 bases at J, with 9 bases between. This CDR3 region has 14 residues. Germline loops: CDR1 DFQATT, CDR2 SNEGSKA (reference sequence). The CDR3 DNA reads TGCAGTGCTAGAGATCTTCCGGTCAATCAGCCCCAGCATTTT. Translated: CSARDLPVNQPQHF.

In the case of this clonotype: This may be a read error: a much more frequent sequence differs by one nucleotide. The chain is built from TRBV28 and TRBJ1-2, with D hard to call. The ends were cut back, 11 bases at V and 3 bases at J, with 19 bases in the middle. The germline CDR1 and CDR2 sequences are MDHEN and SYDVKM. The CDR3 runs 14 residues. CDR3 residues: CAARPEQRYYGYTF. DNA of the CDR3: TGTGCCGCCCGACCGGAACAGAGATACTATGGCTACACCTTC.

This clonotype was picked up many times. This chain connects TRBV12-3 or TRBV12-4 to TRBJ2-5; 7 nucleotides agree with TRBD1. V shed 7 bases and J 2 bases; nucleotides not matched to a gene: 4. CDR3 length: 13 amino acids. The CDR3: CASTQGVQETQYF. The CDR3 DNA reads TGTGCCAGCACCCAGGGGGTACAAGAGACCCAGTACTTC.

This clonotype appeared many times. The V call is TRBV6-1, the J call TRBJ2-7; D possibly corresponds to TRBD2 (5 bases). The CDR3 length is 17 residues. The ends were cut back, 2 bases at V and 6 bases at J, with 23 bases in the middle. Germline-derived CDR1 and CDR2 are MNHNS and SASEGT. DNA for the CDR3: TGTGCCAGCAGTGAACAGCCGCCTCGCGGGCATCAGCCCGAGCAGTACTTC. It encodes CASSEQPPRGHQPEQYF.

In this sample, this clonotype turned up many times. The chain couples TRBV30 to TRBJ2-3; TRBD2 might be the D (6 bases). Germline V gives CDR1 GTSNPN, CDR2 SVGIG (reference sequence). This CDR3 is 14 amino acids long. Trimming left V 5 bases short and J 1 base short, with 13 bases between. In nucleotides, the CDR3 is TGTGCCTGGGGGAGGTCGTTAGGCACAGATACGCAGTATTTT. Protein sequence: CAWGRSLGTDTQYF.

This clonotype has a handful of counts. V gene TRBV5-6 combines with J gene TRBJ2-1, with D tentatively TRBD2 (6 bases). V shed 0 bases and J shed 2 bases, with 15 bases lying between them. The CDR3 runs to 17 residues. From germline, CDR1 is SGHDT and CDR2 YYEEEE. The CDR3 sequence is CASSLGRGLPTYNEQFF. In DNA form, the CDR3 reads TGTGCCAGCAGCTTGGGGAGGGGACTGCCAACCTACAATGAGCAGTTCTTC. Filled out from reference TRBV5-6 and TRBJ2-1, the complete variable domain reads DAGVTQSPTHLIKTRGQQVTLRCSPKSGHDTVSWYQQALGQGPQFIFQYYEEEERQRGNFPDRFSGHQFPNYSSELNVNALLLGDSALYLCASSLGRGLPTYNEQFFGPGTRLTVL.

The chain has TRBV9 and TRBJ1-6; no firm D call. The V gene lost 4 bases and the J gene lost 6 bases, with 20 bases spanning the gap. Germline V gene sequence: CDR1 SGDLS, CDR2 YYNGEE. The CDR3 extends over 17 amino acids. CDR3 bases: TGTGCCAGCAGCTCCTCGGGCAGCCTGGTTCTTAATTCACCCCTCCACTTT. Its protein is CASSSSGSLVLNSPLHF.

The J gene is TRBJ1-1, the V gene TRBV7-9; possibly TRBD1 for D (5 bases). The V and J ends lost 6 bases and 6 bases respectively, with 11 bases between them. The CDR3 is 12 amino acids. CDR1 is SEHNR and CDR2 is FQNEAQ in the germline V gene (reference sequence). In DNA, the CDR3 is TGTGCCAGCAGATACTTGGGGCCTGAAGCTTTCTTT. This encodes CASRYLGPEAFF.

CDR3 nucleotide sequence: TGCAGTGCTAGAGTTCCTAGCGGGAGGGGGAGCACAGATACGCAGTATTTT. Its protein is CSARVPSGRGSTDTQYF. V is TRBV20-1 and J is TRBJ2-3; 12 positions match TRBD2. Looked up from germline, CDR1 is DFQATT and CDR2 is SNEGSKA (reference sequence). V was clipped by 1 base and J by 0 bases; unmatched bases: 5. The CDR3 contains 17 residues.